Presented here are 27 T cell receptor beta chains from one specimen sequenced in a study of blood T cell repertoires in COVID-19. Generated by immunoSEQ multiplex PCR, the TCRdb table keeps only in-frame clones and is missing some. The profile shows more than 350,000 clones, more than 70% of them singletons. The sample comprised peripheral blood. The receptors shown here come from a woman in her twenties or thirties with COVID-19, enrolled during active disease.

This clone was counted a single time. In DNA, the CDR3 is TGTGCCAGCAGCGTAGACCCCTTTTCGGGGGTACGCAATGAGCAGTTCTTC. Residues: CASSVDPFSGVRNEQFF. The V gene is TRBV9, the J gene TRBJ2-1, with D perhaps TRBD2 (6 bases). The V end lost 0 bases, the J end lost 6 bases, and 19 bases lay between the germline ends. The CDR3 length is 17 residues. Germline CDR1 SGDLS, CDR2 YYNGEE.

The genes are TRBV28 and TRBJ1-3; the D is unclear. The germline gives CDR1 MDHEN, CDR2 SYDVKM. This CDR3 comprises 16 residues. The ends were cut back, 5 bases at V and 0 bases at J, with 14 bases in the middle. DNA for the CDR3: TGTGCCAGCAGTCTATCCGGGATCGGCTCTGGAAACACCATATATTTT. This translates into CASSLSGIGSGNTIYF.

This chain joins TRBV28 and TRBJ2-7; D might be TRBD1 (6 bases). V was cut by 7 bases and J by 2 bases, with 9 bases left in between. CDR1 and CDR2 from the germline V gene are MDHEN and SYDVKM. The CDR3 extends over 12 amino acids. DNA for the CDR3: TGTGCCAGCATGACAGGCCCCTACGAGCAGTACTTC. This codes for CASMTGPYEQYF.

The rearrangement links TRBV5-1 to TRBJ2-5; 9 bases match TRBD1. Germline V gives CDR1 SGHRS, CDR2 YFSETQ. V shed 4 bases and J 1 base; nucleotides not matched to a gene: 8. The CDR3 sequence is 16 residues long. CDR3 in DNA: TGCGCCAGCAGCCCAGAACTGGGACAGGGCCAAGAGACCCAGTACTTC. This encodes CASSPELGQGQETQYF.

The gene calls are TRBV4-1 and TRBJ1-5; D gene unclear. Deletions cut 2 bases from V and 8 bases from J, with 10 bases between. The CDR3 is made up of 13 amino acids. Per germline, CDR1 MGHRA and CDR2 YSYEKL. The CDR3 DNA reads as TGCGCCAGCAGCCAAAGGCAGGTCGAGCCCCAGCATTTT. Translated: CASSQRQVEPQHF.

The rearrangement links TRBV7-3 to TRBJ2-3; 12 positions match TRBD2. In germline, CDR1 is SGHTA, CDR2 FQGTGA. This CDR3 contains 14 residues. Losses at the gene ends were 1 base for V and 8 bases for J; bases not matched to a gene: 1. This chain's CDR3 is CASSLRLAGATQYF. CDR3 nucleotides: TGTGCCAGCAGCTTAAGACTAGCGGGGGCTACGCAGTATTTT.

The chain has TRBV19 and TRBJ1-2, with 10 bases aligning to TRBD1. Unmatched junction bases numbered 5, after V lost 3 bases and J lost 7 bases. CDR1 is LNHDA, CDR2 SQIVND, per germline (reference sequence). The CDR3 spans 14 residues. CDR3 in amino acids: CASSMSGTGVGYTF. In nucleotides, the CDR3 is TGTGCCAGTAGTATGTCCGGGACAGGGGTTGGCTACACCTTC. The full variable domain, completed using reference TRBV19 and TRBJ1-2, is DGGITQSPKYLFRKEGQNVTLSCEQNLNHDAMYWYRQDPGQGLRLIYYSQIVNDFQKGDIAEGYSVSREKKESFPLTVTSAQKNPTAFYLCASSMSGTGVGYTFGSGTRLTVV.

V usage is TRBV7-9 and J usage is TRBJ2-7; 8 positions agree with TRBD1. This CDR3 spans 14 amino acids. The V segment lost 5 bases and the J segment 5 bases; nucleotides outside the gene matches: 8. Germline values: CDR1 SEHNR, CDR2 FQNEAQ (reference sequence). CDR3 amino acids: CASSQGQGANEQYF. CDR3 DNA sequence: TGTGCCAGCAGCCAGGGTCAGGGGGCAAACGAGCAGTACTTC.

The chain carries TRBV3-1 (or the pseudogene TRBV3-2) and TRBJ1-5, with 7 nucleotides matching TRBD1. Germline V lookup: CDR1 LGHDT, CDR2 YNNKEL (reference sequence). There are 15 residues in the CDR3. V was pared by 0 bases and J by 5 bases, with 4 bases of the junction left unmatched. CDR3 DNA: TGTGCCAGCAGCCAAGAGAAAGACAGGGATCAGCCCCAGCATTTT. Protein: CASSQEKDRDQPQHF.

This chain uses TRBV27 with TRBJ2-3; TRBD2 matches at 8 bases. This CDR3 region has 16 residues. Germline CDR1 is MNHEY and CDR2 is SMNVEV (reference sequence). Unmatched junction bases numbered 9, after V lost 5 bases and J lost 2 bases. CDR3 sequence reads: CASSPELSGITDTQYF. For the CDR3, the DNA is TGTGCCAGCAGTCCCGAGCTTAGCGGGATCACAGATACGCAGTATTTT.

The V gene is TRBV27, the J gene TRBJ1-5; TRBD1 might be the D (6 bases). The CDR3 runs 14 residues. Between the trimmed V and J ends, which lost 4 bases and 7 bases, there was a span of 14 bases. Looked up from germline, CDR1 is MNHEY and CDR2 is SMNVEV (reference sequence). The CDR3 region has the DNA TGTGCCAGCAGTTCCTCACAGGGCGCGCAGCCCCAGCATTTT. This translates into CASSSSQGAQPQHF.

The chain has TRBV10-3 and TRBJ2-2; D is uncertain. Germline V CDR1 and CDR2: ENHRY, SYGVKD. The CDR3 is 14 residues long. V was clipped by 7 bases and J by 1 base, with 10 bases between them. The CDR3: CAITNSGNTGELFF. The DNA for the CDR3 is TGTGCCATCACGAACAGTGGGAACACCGGGGAGCTGTTTTTT.

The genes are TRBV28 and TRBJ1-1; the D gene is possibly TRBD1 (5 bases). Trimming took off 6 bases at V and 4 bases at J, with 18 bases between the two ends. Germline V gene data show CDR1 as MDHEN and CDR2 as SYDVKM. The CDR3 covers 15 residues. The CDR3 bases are TGTGCCAGCAGGTTTGACCCGGGGGGGGGCACTGAAGCTTTCTTT. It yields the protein CASRFDPGGGTEAFF.

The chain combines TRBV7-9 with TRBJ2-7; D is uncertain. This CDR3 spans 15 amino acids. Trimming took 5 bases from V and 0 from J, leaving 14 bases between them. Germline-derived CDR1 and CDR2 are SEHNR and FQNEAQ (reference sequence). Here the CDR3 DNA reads TGTGCCAGCAGCCCAGCCGGCCAGCGCTCCTACGAGCAGTACTTC. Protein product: CASSPAGQRSYEQYF.

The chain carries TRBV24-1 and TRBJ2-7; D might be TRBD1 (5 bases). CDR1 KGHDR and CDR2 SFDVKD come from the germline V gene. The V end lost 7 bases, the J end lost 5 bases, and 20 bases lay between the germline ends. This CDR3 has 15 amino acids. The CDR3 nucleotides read TGTGCCACCAGGACCTCAGGGAAATATGCGCACGAGCAGTACTTC. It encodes CATRTSGKYAHEQYF.

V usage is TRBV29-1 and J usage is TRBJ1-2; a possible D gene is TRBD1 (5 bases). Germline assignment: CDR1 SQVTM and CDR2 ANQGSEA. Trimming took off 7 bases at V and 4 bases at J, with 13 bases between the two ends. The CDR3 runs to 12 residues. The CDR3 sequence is CSAELRGYGYTF. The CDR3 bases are TGCAGCGCGGAGCTAAGGGGCTATGGCTACACCTTC. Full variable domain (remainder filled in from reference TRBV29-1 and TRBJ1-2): SAVISQKPSRDICQRGTSLTIQCQVDSQVTMMFWYRQQPGQSLTLIATANQGSEATYESGFVIDKFPISRPNLTFSTLTVSNMSPEDSSIYLCSAELRGYGYTFGSGTRLTVV.

The CDR3 is CASSDPGLAGTDGETQYF. For the CDR3, the DNA is TGTGCCAGCAGTGACCCGGGACTAGCGGGTACGGATGGAGAGACCCAGTACTTC. The V gene is TRBV2, the J gene TRBJ2-5; 12 nucleotides align to TRBD2. The CDR3 runs 18 residues. The V gene's germline CDR1 is SNHLY and CDR2 FYNNEI. The junction had 12 bases not matched to a gene; V was cut back by 3 bases and J by 4 bases.

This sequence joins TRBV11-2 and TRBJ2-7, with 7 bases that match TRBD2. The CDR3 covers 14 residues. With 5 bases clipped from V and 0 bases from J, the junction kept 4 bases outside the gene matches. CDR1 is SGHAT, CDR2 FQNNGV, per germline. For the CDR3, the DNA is TGTGCCAGCAGCCGTAGCGGGCCCTCCTACGAGCAGTACTTC. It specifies CASSRSGPSYEQYF.

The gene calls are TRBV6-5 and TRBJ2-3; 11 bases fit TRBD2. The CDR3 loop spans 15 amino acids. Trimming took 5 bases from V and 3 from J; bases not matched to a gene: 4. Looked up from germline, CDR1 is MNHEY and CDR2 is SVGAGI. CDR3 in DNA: TGTGCCAGCAGTCGACTAGCGGGAAAGACAGATACGCAGTATTTT. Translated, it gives CASSRLAGKTDTQYF.

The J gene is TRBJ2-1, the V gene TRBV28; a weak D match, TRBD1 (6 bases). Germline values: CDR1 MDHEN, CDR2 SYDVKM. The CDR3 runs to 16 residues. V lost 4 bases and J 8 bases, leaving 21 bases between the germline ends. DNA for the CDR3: TGTGCCAGCAGTTGGGGGCGTGGCCCCGAAGGGCATGAGCAGTTCTTC. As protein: CASSWGRGPEGHEQFF.

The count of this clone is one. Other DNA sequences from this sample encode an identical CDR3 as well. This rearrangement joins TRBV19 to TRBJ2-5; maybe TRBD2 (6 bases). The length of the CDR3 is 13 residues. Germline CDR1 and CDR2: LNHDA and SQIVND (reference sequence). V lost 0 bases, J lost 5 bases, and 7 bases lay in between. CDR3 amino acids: CASSIDRGETQYF. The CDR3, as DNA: TGTGCCAGTAGTATAGATCGGGGGGAGACCCAGTACTTC.

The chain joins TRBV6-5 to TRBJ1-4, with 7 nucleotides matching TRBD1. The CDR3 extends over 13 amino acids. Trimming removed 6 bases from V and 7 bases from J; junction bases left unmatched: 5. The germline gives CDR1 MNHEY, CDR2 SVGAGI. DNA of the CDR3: TGTGCCAGCAGCAGGGGGTTGGGTGAAAAACTGTTTTTT. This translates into CASSRGLGEKLFF.

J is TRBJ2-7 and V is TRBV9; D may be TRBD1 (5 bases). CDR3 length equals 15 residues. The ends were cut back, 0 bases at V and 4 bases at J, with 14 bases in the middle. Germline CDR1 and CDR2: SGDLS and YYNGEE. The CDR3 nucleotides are TGTGCCAGCAGCGTAGACCAAGGACATTTTTACGAGCAGTACTTC. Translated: CASSVDQGHFYEQYF.

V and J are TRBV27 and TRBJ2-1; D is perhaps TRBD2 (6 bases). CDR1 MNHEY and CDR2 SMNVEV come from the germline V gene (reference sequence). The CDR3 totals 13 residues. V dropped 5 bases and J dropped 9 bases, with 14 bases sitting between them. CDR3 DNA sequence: TGTGCCAGCAGTCGGCGGGAAGGGAGTGAGCAGTTCTTC. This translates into CASSRREGSEQFF.

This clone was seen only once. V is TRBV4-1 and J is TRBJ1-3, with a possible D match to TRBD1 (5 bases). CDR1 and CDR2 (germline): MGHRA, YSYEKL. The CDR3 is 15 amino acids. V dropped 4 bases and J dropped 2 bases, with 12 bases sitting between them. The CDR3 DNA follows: TGCGCCAGCAGCCCACAGGTAGGGGCTGGAAACACCATATATTTT. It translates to CASSPQVGAGNTIYF.

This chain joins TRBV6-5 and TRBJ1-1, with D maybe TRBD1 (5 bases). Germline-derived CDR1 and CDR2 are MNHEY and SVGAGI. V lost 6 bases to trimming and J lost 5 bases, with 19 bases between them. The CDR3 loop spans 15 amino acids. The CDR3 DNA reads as TGTGCCAGCAGGATCGGTAGGGGATCTCGGACTGAAGCTTTCTTT. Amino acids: CASRIGRGSRTEAFF.

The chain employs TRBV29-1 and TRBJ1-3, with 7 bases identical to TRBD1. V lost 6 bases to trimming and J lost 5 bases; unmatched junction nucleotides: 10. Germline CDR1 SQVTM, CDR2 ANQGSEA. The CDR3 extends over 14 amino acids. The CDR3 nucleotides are TGCAGCGTGGACCCCCGGGACAGAAGAAACACCATATATTTT. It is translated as CSVDPRDRRNTIYF.